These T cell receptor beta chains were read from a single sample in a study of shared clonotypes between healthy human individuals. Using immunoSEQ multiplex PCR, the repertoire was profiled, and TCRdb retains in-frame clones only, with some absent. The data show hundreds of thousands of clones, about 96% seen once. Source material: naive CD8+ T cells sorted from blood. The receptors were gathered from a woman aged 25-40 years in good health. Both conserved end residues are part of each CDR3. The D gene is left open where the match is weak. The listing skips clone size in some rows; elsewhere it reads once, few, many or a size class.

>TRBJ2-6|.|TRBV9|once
TGTGCCAGCAGCGTAGGTGGTAGCTCTGGGGCCAACGTCCTGACTTTC
CASSVGGSSGANVLTF
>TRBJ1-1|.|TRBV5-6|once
TGTGCCAGCAGCCACATACAGGCAAAGTCTGCTTTCTTT
CASSHIQAKSAFF
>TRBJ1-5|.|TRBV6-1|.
TGTGCCAGCAGTGACCTAACGGGGGGACTATATAGCAATCAGCCCCAGCATTTT
CASSDLTGGLYSNQPQHF
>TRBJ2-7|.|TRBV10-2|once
TGCGCCAGCAGTGAGAGGACACAGGGCTACGAGCAGTACTTC
CASSERTQGYEQYF
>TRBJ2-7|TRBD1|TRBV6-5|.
TGTGCCAGCAGTTACGGCGACAGGGGTTGGGAGCAGTACTTC
CASSYGDRGWEQYF
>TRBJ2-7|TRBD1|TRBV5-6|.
TGTGCCAGCAGCGAGGGGGCCTCCTACGAGCAGTACTTC
CASSEGASYEQYF
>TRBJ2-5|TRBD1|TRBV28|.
TGTGCCAGCAGTATCCCCACGGGACAGGGGTCGTATGTTGAGACCCAGTACTTC
CASSIPTGQGSYVETQYF
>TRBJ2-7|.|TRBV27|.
TGTGCCAGCAGTTTATCGGGGACTTTTTTCGAGCAGTACTTC
CASSLSGTFFEQYF
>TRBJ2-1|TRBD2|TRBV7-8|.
TGTGCCAGCAGCTTATTTGCTCGGGGACTAGCGGAATACAATGAGCAGTTCTTC
CASSLFARGLAEYNEQFF
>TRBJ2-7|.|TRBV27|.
TGTGCCAGAGGGGGTGAAACTAGCTCCTACGAGCAGTACTTC
CARGGETSSYEQYF
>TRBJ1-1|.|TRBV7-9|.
TGTGCCAGCAGCCCACCCGGGAGCCGAGAGTCTGAAGCTTTCTTT
CASSPPGSRESEAFF
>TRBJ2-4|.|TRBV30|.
TGTGCCTGGGCTTCGACAAACATTCAGTACTTC
CAWASTNIQYF
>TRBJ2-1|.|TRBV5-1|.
TGCGCCAGCAGCTTGTCTAGAAGGGATAGTAATGAGCAGTTCTTC
CASSLSRRDSNEQFF
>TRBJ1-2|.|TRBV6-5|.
TGTGCCAGCACCCCAGGGGCTGGTGGCTACACCTTC
CASTPGAGGYTF
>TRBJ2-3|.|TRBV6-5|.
TGTGCCAGCAGGGGCCTGGGGGATACGCAGTATTTT
CASRGLGDTQYF
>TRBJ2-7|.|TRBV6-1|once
TGTGCCAGCAGTGGACGGCCCTCTGACGAGCAGTACTTC
CASSGRPSDEQYF